The rows below give T cell receptor beta chains drawn from one sample of a study of shared clonotypes between healthy human individuals. This table comes from immunoSEQ multiplex PCR, and its TCRdb copy is limited to in-frame clones, with some not included. The data contain about 820,000 clones, approximately 92% of them seen just once; the ten biggest clones take up around 24%. The sample was naive CD8+ T cells sorted from blood. The receptors here all came from a man aged 25-45 years in good health. The CDR3 runs from the conserved cysteine through the conserved F or W. D genes are given only for firm matches. Not every row has a clone size; where given, it reads once, few, many or a size class.

v_call	d_call	j_call	clone_size	cdr3_length	cdr3_nt	cdr3_aa
TRBV11-2	TRBD2	TRBJ2-1	.	16	TGTGCCAGCAGCTTAGAACAGGTAGCGGGTGGGAATGAGCAGTTCTTC	CASSLEQVAGGNEQFF
TRBV7-9	.	TRBJ2-1	.	15	TGTGCCAGCAGCCCTGGGGACCGCTCCTACAATGAGCAGTTCTTC	CASSPGDRSYNEQFF
TRBV7-6	TRBD1	TRBJ2-7	.	15	TGTGCCAGCAGCTTAGCCACAGGGGGCGAGGGTGAGCAGTACTTC	CASSLATGGEGEQYF
TRBV4-1	TRBD1	TRBJ2-7	.	16	TGTGCCAGCAGCCAAGGGACAGTGAGGAGCTCCTACGAGCAGTACTTC	CASSQGTVRSSYEQYF
TRBV5-5	TRBD2	TRBJ2-7	.	15	TGTGCCAGCAGCTTCGGGGGAGGGTCCAGCTACGAGCAGTACTTC	CASSFGGGSSYEQYF
TRBV7-9	.	TRBJ2-2	.	14	TGTGCCAGCAGCTTATTTGCGAACACCGGGGAGCTGTTTTTT	CASSLFANTGELFF
TRBV2	.	TRBJ2-7	.	14	TGTGCCAGCAGTGGGGATCCCGGCTCCTACGAGCAGTACTTC	CASSGDPGSYEQYF
TRBV6-5	.	TRBJ2-2	few	12	TGTGCCAGCAGTTACAAGACCGGGGAGCTGTTTTTT	CASSYKTGELFF
TRBV5-1	TRBD2	TRBJ2-5	.	16	TGCGCCAGCAGCTTGGGACTAGCGGGACGGGGCGAGACCCAGTACTTC	CASSLGLAGRGETQYF
TRBV19	.	TRBJ2-1	.	15	TGTGCCAGTAGTATAGTCCAGGGAATTTACAATGAGCAGTTCTTC	CASSIVQGIYNEQFF
TRBV19	TRBD1	TRBJ2-1	.	13	TGTGCCAGTAGACAGGGGGCGGGTAATGAGCAGTTCTTC	CASRQGAGNEQFF
TRBV19	.	TRBJ1-4	.	16	TGTGCCAGTAGTATGACCGCAGCGTTGTGGAGCGAAAAACTGTTTTTT	CASSMTAALWSEKLFF
TRBV7-9	.	TRBJ1-2	once	18	TGTGCCAGCAGCTTAGGAGAGGGGGGACTCACAGCCAACTATGGCTACACCTTC	CASSLGEGGLTANYGYTF
TRBV28	TRBD1	TRBJ2-3	once	14	TGTGCCAGCATCGTTGGACAGGTCGGAGATACGCAGTATTTT	CASIVGQVGDTQYF
TRBV27	.	TRBJ2-3	.	12	TGTGCCAGCGGGTTGAATGATGATACGCAGTATTTT	CASGLNDDTQYF
TRBV7-9	.	TRBJ2-1	.	14	TGTGCCAGCAGCTTCGGCGGGATTGGGAATGAGCAGTTCTTC	CASSFGGIGNEQFF
TRBV9	.	TRBJ2-1	.	15	TGTGCCAGCAGCTTGGAGCGGGTATCCTACAATGAGCAGTTCTTC	CASSLERVSYNEQFF
TRBV27	.	TRBJ2-1	.	14	TGTGCCAGCAGTACCCCTCGTCGTAACAATGAGCAGTTCTTC	CASSTPRRNNEQFF
TRBV7-6	.	TRBJ2-6	.	16	TGTGCCAGCAGCCTTTCGGGGGCGCCTGGGGCCAACGTCCTGACTTTC	CASSLSGAPGANVLTF
TRBV7-6	.	TRBJ2-7	once	15	TGTGCCAGCAGCCTCTTTGAAAGGGGCGTCTACGAGCAGTACTTC	CASSLFERGVYEQYF
TRBV21-1	.	TRBJ2-7	.	14	TGTGCCAGCAGCAAAGAGCGGGGCGGGGGCGAGCAGTACTTC	CASSKERGGGEQYF
TRBV13	.	TRBJ2-1	.	15	TGTGCCAGCAGCAGGACTGAGAGCTCCTACAATGAGCAGTTCTTC	CASSRTESSYNEQFF
TRBV29-1	TRBD2	TRBJ2-1	once	14	TGCAGCGTCAATCTAGCGGGAGGAGCTGATGAGCAGTTCTTC	CSVNLAGGADEQFF
TRBV15	TRBD2	TRBJ2-3	.	13	TGTGCCACGAGCGGGAGCCGCACAGATACGCAGTATTTT	CATSGSRTDTQYF